This entry features one T cell receptor (beta chain) sequence. Its antigen is unidentified. This entry belongs to a study of cytomegalovirus exposure and HLA in healthy donors. The study, taken as a whole, reports: According to a later analysis, TCR clusters from the first cohort tended to co-occur in the 120 or so validation repertoires.

Sequenced by immunoSEQ multiplex PCR; TCRdb stores in-frame clones only, minus some. This sample has around 150,000 clones, with roughly 89% found just once. This CDR3 has 16 amino acids. CDR1 is SEHNR and CDR2 is FQNEAQ in the germline V gene (reference sequence). Trimming left V 2 bases short and J 6 bases short, with 20 bases between. The chain joins TRBV7-9 to TRBJ2-7; tentative D call: TRBD2 (6 bases). This TCR came from a woman younger than 35 in good health and CMV-seropositive. Sequencing input: PBMCs. The CDR3 protein is CASSLRVDSGPGEQYF. The CDR3 DNA reads TGTGCCAGCAGCTTAAGGGTCGACAGCGGGCCGGGCGAGCAGTACTTC.